This T cell receptor beta chain is drawn from a study of shared clonotypes between healthy human individuals. Study observations and caveats: Only a few donors were included, so the genetic and exposure-history diversity represented was limited. Clonotype sharing among donors, it was expected, would be affected by sequencing depth.

Of note for this clone: Its antigen is not identified.

The assay was immunoSEQ multiplex PCR, and TCRdb's table has in-frame clones only and misses some. Here the sample spans 1 million to 1.2 million clones, 60% to 85% being singletons. The CD4+ fraction was divided into a CD45RA+ naive subset and a CD45RA-negative memory subset. The sample comprised memory CD4+ T cells from PBMCs. The subset: CD45RA-negative fraction. The clonotype comes from a man younger than 35 in good health. Some clones in this sample may be carry-over from other donors' samples.

CDR3 region: CASSQGESRTYNEQFF. The DNA of the CDR3 is TGTGCCAGCAGCCAAGGAGAGAGCCGCACCTACAATGAGCAGTTCTTC. V is TRBV4-2 and J is TRBJ2-1; no clear D gene. CDR1 and CDR2 (germline): LGHNA, YNFKEQ. This CDR3 comprises 16 residues. V was clipped by 1 base and J by 2 bases, with 12 bases between them.